This record covers a single T cell receptor beta chain. This entry is derived from a study of shared clonotypes between healthy human individuals. Across the study: The study drew on a couple of women and a few men aged 18 to 49 as donors.

The method was immunoSEQ multiplex PCR; TCRdb's version includes in-frame clones alone and lacks a portion of them. The sample holds 500,000 to 550,000 clones, roughly 95% seen once. Sequencing was done on a sample of naive CD4+ T cells sorted from blood. Subset specified: CD45RA+ positively selected. The clonotype was recovered from a woman in her twenties or thirties in good health.

Written as DNA, the CDR3 is TGCAGCGCCCAGGCGCCCGGACTAGCGGGAGACAATGAGCAGTTCTTC. Its translation is CSAQAPGLAGDNEQFF. The chain links TRBV29-1 to TRBJ2-1; 13 bases align to TRBD2. The V gene's germline CDR1 is SQVTM and CDR2 ANQGSEA. The CDR3 consists of 16 residues. V trimming: 7 bases; J trimming: 5 bases; junction bases outside the gene matches: 11.